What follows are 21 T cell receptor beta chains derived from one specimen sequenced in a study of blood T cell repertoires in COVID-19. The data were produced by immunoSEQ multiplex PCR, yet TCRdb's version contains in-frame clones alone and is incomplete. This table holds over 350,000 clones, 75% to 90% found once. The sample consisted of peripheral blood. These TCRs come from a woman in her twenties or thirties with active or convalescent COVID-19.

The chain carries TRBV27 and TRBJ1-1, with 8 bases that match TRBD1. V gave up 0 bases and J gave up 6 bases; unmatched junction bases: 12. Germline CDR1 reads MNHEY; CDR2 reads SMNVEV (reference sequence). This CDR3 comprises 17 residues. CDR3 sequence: CASSLSEADRAGAEAFF. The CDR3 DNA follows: TGTGCCAGCAGTTTATCGGAGGCGGACAGGGCAGGGGCTGAAGCTTTCTTT.

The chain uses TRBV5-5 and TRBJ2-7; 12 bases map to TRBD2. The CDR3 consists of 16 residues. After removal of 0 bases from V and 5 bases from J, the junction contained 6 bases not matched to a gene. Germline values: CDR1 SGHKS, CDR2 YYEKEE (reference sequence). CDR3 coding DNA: TGTGCCAGCAGCTTGGCCTATGGACTAGCGGGGCACGAGCAGTACTTC. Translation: CASSLAYGLAGHEQYF.

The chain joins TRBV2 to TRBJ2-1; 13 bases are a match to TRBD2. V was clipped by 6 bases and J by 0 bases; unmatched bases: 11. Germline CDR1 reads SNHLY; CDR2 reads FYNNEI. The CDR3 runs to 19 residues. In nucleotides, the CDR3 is TGTGCCAGCAGGTATCCGGGACTAGCGGGGTTGGTCTCCTACAATGAGCAGTTCTTC. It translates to CASRYPGLAGLVSYNEQFF.

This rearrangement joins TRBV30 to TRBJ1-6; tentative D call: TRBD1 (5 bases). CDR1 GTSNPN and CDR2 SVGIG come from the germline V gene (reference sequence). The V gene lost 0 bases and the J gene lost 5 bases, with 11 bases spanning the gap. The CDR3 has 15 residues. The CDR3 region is CAWSVSGPNNSPLHF. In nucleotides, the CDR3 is TGTGCCTGGAGTGTCTCAGGGCCGAATAATTCACCCCTCCACTTT.

The CDR3 sequence is CASSYPTGGKDGYTF. The CDR3 nucleotides are TGTGCCAGCAGTTACCCGACAGGGGGCAAGGATGGCTACACCTTC. This chain joins TRBV6-5 and TRBJ1-2; 10 bases agree with TRBD1. Per germline, CDR1 MNHEY and CDR2 SVGAGI. The V segment lost 2 bases and the J segment 6 bases; nucleotides outside the gene matches: 6. The CDR3 is made up of 15 amino acids.

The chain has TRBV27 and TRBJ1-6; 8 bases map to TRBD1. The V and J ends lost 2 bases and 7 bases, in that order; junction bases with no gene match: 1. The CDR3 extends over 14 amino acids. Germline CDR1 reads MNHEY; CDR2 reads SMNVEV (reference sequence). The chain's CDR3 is CASSLRTGNSPLHF. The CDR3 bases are TGTGCCAGCAGTTTACGGACAGGGAATTCACCCCTCCACTTT.

The CDR3 loop reads CASSMGQNNSPLHF. DNA for the CDR3: TGTGCCAGTAGTATGGGACAGAATAATTCACCCCTCCACTTT. V and J are TRBV19 and TRBJ1-6; TRBD1 matches 7 bases. V shed 3 bases and J 5 bases; nucleotides not matched to a gene: 1. The CDR3 has 14 residues. Germline assignment: CDR1 LNHDA and CDR2 SQIVND (reference sequence). The variable domain in full, completed from reference TRBV19 and TRBJ1-6, reads DGGITQSPKYLFRKEGQNVTLSCEQNLNHDAMYWYRQDPGQGLRLIYYSQIVNDFQKGDIAEGYSVSREKKESFPLTVTSAQKNPTAFYLCASSMGQNNSPLHFGNGTRLTVT.

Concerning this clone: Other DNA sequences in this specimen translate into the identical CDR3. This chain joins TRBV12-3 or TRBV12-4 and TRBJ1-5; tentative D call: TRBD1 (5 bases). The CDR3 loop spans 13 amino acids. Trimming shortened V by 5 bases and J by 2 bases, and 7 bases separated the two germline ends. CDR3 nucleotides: TGTGCCAGCAGTCTGACAGGCAATCAGCCCCAGCATTTT. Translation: CASSLTGNQPQHF.

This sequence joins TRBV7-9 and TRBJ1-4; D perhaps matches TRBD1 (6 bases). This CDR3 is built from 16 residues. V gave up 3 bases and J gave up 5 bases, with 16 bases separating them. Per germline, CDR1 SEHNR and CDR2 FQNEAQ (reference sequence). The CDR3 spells CASSLGAGWENEKLFF. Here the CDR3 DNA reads TGTGCCAGCAGCTTGGGGGCAGGGTGGGAGAATGAAAAACTGTTTTTT. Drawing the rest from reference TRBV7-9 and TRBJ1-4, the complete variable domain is DTGVSQNPRHKITKRGQNVTFRCDPISEHNRLYWYRQTLGQGPEFLTYFQNEAQLEKSRLLSDRFSAERPKGSFSTLEIQRTEQGDSAMYLCASSLGAGWENEKLFFGSGTQLSVL.

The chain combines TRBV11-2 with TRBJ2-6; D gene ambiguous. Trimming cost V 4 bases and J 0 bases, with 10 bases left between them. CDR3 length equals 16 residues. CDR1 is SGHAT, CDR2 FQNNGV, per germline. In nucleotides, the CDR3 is TGTGCCAGCAGCTCTGACACCTTCTCTGGGGCCAACGTCCTGACTTTC. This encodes CASSSDTFSGANVLTF.

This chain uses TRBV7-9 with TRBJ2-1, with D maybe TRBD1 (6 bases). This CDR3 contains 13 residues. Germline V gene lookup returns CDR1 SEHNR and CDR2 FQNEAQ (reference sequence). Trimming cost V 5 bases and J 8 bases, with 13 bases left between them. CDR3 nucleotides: TGTGCCAGCAGCAAATACGAGGGGGATGAGCAGTTCTTC. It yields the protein CASSKYEGDEQFF.

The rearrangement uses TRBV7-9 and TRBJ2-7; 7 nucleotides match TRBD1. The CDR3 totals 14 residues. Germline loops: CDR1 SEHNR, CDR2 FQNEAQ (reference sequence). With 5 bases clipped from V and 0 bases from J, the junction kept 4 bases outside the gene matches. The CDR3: CASSRDSGSYEQYF. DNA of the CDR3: TGTGCCAGCAGCAGGGACAGCGGCTCCTACGAGCAGTACTTC.

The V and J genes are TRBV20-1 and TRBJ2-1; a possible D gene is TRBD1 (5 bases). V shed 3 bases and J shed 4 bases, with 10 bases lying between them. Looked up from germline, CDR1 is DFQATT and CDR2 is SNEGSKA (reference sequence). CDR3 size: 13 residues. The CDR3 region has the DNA TGCAGTGCTAGTACCGACAGATACAATGAGCAGTTCTTC. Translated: CSASTDRYNEQFF.

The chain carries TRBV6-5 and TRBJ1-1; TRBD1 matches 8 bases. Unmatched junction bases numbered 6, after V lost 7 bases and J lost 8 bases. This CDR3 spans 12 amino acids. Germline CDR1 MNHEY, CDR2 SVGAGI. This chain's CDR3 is CASKTGGQEAFF. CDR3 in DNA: TGTGCCAGCAAAACAGGGGGACAGGAAGCTTTCTTT.

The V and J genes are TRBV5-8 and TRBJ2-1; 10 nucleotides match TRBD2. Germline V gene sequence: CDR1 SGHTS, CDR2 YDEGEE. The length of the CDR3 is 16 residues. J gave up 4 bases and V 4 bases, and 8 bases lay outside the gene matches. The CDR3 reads CASSPTGTSEYNEQFF. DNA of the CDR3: TGTGCCAGCAGCCCTACTGGGACTAGCGAATACAATGAGCAGTTCTTC.

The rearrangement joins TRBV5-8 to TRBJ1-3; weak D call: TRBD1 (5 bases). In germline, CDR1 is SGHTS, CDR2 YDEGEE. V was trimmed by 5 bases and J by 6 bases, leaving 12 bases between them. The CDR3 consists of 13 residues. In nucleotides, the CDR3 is TGTGCCAGCAGTCCCGGCAGGGTAAACACCATATATTTT. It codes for CASSPGRVNTIYF.

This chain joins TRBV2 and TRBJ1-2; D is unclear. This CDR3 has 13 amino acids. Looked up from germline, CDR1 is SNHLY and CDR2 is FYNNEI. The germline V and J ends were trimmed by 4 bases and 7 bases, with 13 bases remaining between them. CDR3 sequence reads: CASSVQAQSGYTF. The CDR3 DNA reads TGTGCCAGCAGTGTTCAGGCCCAAAGTGGCTACACCTTC.

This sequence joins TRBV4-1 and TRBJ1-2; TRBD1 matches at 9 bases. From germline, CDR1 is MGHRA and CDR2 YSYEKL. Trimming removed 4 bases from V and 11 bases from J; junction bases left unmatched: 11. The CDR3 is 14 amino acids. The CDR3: CASSLTWDREKYTF. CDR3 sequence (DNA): TGCGCCAGCAGCCTGACCTGGGACAGGGAAAAATACACCTTC.

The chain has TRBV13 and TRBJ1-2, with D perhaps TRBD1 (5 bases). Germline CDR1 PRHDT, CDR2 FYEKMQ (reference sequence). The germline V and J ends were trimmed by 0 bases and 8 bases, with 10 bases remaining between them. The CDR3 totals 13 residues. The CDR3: CASSLGRAGGYTF. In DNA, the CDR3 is TGTGCCAGCAGCTTAGGCAGGGCAGGAGGCTACACCTTC.

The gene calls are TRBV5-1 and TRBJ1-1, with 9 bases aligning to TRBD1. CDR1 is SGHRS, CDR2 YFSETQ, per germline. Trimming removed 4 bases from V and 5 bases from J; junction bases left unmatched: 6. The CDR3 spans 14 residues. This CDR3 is CASSTGQGLTEAFF. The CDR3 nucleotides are TGCGCCAGCAGCACGGGACAGGGTTTAACTGAAGCTTTCTTT.

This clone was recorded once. The CDR3 DNA follows: TGTGCCAGCAGTTTTGCCTATTCCAACTATGGCTACACCTTC. Amino acids: CASSFAYSNYGYTF. V gene TRBV6-5 combines with J gene TRBJ1-2; D not resolved. Trimming removed 4 bases from V and 2 bases from J, with 11 bases in between. Germline V CDR1 and CDR2: MNHEY, SVGAGI. The CDR3 loop spans 14 amino acids.